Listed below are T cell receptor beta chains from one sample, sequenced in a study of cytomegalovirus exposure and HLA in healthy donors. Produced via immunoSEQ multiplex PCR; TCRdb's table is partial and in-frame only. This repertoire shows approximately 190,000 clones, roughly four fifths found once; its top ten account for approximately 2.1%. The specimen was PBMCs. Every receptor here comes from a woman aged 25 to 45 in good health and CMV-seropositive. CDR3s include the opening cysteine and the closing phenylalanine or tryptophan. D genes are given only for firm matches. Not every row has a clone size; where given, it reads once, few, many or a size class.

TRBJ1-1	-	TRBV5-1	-	CASSPRTGNGGNTEAFF	TGCGCCAGCAGCCCAAGGACCGGTAACGGGGGTAACACTGAAGCTTTCTTT
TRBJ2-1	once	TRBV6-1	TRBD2	CASRPSGGNEQFF	TGTGCCAGCAGGCCTAGCGGGGGGAATGAGCAGTTCTTC
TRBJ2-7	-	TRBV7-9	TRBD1	CASSLWTGSHEQYF	TGTGCCAGCAGCCTTTGGACAGGGAGCCACGAGCAGTACTTC
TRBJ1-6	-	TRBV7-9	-	CASSPPGCIYNSPLHF	TGTGCCAGCAGCCCTCCAGGGTGTATCTATAATTCACCCCTCCACTTT
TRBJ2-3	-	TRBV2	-	CASRGLADTQYF	TGTGCCAGCAGGGGACTGGCAGATACGCAGTATTTT
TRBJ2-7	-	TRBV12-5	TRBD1	CASGFPPGGYEQYF	TGTGCTAGTGGTTTCCCCCCAGGGGGCTACGAGCAGTACTTC
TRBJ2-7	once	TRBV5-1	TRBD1	CASSLRTGLEQYF	TGCGCCAGCAGTCTCCGGACAGGGCTCGAGCAGTACTTC
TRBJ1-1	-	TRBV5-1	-	CASSLDSGVNTEAFF	TGCGCCAGCAGCTTGGATTCAGGGGTAAACACTGAAGCTTTCTTT
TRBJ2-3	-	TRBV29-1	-	CSVEPSWSTDTQYF	TGCAGCGTTGAACCTAGCTGGAGCACAGATACGCAGTATTTT
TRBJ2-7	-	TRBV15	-	CATSRDRWGGRNEQYF	TGTGCCACCAGCAGAGACCGTTGGGGGGGCCGGAACGAGCAGTACTTC
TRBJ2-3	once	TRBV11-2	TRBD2	CASSLDLAGGTDTQYF	TGTGCCAGCAGCTTAGATTTAGCGGGGGGCACAGATACGCAGTATTTT
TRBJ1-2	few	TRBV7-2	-	CASSLAGAGYGYTF	TGTGCCAGCAGCTTAGCGGGGGCAGGCTATGGCTACACCTTC
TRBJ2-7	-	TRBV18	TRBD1	CASSPGTGGLWEQYF	TGTGCCAGCTCACCCGGGACAGGGGGCTTGTGGGAGCAGTACTTC
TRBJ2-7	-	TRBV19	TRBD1	CASSPWTGAGNEQYF	TGTGCCAGTAGTCCCTGGACAGGCGCGGGTAACGAGCAGTACTTC
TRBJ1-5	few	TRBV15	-	CATSRERGGRGTQHF	TGTGCCACCAGCAGGGAACGGGGTGGGCGGGGAACCCAGCATTTT
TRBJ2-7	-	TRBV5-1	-	CASSSPTGTPSEQYF	TGCGCCAGCAGCTCACCCACCGGGACTCCGTCCGAGCAGTACTTC
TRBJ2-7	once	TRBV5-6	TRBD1	CASSRDRAYEQYF	TGTGCCAGCAGCCGCGACAGGGCGTACGAGCAGTACTTC
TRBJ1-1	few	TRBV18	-	CASSPQGAGTEAFF	TGTGCCAGCTCACCACAGGGAGCGGGGACTGAAGCTTTCTTT
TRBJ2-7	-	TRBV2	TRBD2	CASLPTTSAYEQYF	TGTGCCAGCCTTCCCACGACTAGCGCTTACGAGCAGTACTTC
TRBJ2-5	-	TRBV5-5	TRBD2	CASSLMRTSGGRYQETQYF	TGTGCCAGCAGCTTGATGCGGACTAGCGGGGGCAGGTACCAAGAGACCCAGTACTTC
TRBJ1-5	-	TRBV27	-	CATRLYSNQPQHF	TGTGCCACCCGTCTTTATAGCAATCAGCCCCAGCATTTT
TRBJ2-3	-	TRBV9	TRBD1	CASSGPDRDGTDTQYF	TGTGCCAGCAGCGGACCCGACAGGGATGGCACAGATACGCAGTATTTT
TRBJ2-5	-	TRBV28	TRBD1	CASSLSIATGGEETQYF	TGTGCCAGCAGTTTATCGATCGCGACAGGGGGCGAAGAGACCCAGTACTTC
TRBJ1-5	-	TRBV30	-	CAWSGRGDQPQHF	TGTGCCTGGAGCGGGAGGGGCGATCAGCCCCAGCATTTT
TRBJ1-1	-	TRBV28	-	CASSRNTEAFF	TGTGCCAGCAGCCGGAACACTGAAGCTTTCTTT
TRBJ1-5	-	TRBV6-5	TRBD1	CASGYRGRNQPQHF	TGTGCCAGCGGATACAGGGGGCGGAATCAGCCCCAGCATTTT